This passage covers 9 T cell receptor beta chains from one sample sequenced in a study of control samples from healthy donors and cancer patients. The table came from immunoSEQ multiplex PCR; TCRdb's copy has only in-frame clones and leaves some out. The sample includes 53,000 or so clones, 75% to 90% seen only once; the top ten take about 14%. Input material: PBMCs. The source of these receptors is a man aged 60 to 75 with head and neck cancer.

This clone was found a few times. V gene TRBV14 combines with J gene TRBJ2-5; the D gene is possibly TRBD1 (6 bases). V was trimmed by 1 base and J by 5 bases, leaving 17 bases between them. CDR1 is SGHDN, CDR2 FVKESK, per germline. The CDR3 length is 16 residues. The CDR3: CASSQVAGALWETQYF. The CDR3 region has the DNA TGTGCCAGCAGCCAAGTAGCAGGGGCGCTTTGGGAGACCCAGTACTTC.

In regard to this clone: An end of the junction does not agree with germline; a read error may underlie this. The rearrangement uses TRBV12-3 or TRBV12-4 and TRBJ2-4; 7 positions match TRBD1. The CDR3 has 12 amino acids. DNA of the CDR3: TGTGCCAGCAGTTTTAGAGACAGGGCACTAAATTTC. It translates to CASSFRDRALNF.

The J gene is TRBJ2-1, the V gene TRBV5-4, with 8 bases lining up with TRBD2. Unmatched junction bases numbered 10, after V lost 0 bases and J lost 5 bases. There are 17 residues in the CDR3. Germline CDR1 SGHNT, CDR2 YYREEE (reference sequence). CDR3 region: CASSLAPVAGGNNEQFF. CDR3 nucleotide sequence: TGTGCCAGCAGCTTGGCCCCCGTGGCGGGGGGCAACAATGAGCAGTTCTTC.

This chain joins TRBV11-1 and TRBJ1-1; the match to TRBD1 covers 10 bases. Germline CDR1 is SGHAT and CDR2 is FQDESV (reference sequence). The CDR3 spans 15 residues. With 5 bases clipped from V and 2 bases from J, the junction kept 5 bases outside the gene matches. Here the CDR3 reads CASSASTGGNTEAFF. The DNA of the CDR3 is TGTGCCAGCAGCGCCTCGACAGGGGGCAACACTGAAGCTTTCTTT.

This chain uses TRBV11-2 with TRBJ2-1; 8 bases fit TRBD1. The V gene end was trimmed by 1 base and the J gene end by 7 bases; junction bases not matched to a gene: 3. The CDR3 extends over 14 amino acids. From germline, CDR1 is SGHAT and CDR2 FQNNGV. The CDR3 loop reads CASSLGTGRNEQFF. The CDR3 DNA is TGTGCCAGCAGCTTAGGGACAGGGCGGAATGAGCAGTTCTTC.

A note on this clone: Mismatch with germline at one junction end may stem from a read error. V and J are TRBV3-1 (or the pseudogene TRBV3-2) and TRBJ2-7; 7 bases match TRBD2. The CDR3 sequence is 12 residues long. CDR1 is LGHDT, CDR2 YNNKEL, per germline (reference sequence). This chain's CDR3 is CASSQDEGGSHF. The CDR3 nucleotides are TGTGCCAGCAGCCAAGATGAGGGCGGGAGTCATTTC.

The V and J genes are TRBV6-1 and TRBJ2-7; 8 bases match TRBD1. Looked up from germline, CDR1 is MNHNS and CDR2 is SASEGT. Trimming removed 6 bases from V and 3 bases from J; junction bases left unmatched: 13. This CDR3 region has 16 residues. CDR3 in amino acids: CASREFGTGERYEQYF. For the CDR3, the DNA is TGTGCCAGCAGGGAATTCGGGACAGGAGAACGCTACGAGCAGTACTTC.

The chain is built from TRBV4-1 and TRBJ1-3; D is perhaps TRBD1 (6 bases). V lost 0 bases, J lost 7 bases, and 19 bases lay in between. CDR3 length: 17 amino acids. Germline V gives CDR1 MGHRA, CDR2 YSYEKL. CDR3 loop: CASSQEGGLHGGNTIYF. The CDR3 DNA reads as TGCGCCAGCAGCCAAGAAGGGGGGCTCCATGGAGGGAACACCATATATTTT.

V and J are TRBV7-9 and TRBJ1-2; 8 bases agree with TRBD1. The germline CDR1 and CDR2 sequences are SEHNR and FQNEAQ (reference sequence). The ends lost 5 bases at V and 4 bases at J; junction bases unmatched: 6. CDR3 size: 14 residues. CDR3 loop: CASSNRTGSYGYTF. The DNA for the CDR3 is TGTGCCAGCAGCAACAGGACAGGGAGCTATGGCTACACCTTC.